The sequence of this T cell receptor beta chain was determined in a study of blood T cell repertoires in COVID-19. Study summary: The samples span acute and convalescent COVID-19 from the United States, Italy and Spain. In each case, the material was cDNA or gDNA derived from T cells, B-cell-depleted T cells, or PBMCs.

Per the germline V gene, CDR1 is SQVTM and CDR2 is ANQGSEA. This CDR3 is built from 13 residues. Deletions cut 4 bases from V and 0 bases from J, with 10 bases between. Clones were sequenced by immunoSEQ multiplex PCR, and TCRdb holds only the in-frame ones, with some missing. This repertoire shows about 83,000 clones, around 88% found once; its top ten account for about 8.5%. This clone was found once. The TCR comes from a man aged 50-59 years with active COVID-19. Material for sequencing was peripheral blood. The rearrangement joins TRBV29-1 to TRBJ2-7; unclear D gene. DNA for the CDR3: TGCAGCGTTGGTTACAGCTACTCCTACGAGCAGTACTTC. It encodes CSVGYSYSYEQYF.